What follows are 28 T cell receptor beta chains derived from one specimen sequenced in a study of cytotoxic CD8 clonotypes in ibrutinib-treated CLL. Some clones are missing from TCRdb's copy, which holds only in-frame ones; the method was immunoSEQ multiplex PCR. This table holds approximately 29,000 clones, 55% to 65% found once. Material: PBMCs, obtained before ibrutinib treatment. The receptors shown here come from a human donor with chronic lymphocytic leukemia.

The rearrangement links TRBV2 to TRBJ1-3; D is possibly TRBD1 (6 bases). In germline, CDR1 is SNHLY, CDR2 FYNNEI. V lost 10 bases to trimming and J lost 0 bases, with 19 bases between them. The CDR3 runs to 16 residues. The CDR3 region is CANRILQGLSGNTIYF. In DNA, the CDR3 is TGTGCCAACAGAATCCTACAGGGACTCTCTGGAAACACCATATATTTT.

V usage is TRBV11-2 and J usage is TRBJ2-7; D may correspond to TRBD1 or TRBD2 (6 bases each). The CDR3 spans 16 residues. Trimming cost V 5 bases and J 4 bases, with 21 bases left between them. From germline, CDR1 is SGHAT and CDR2 FQNNGV. The CDR3, as DNA: TGTGCCAGCAGCCGGAGGGGGTCGGTCCGGGGGTACGAGCAGTACTTC. Translating gives CASSRRGSVRGYEQYF.

This clone has more than one count but fewer than ten. The CDR3 DNA follows: TGTGCCAGCAGTGATCAGGGAGGACGGATGAACACTGAAGCTTTCTTT. Protein: CASSDQGGRMNTEAFF. This chain joins TRBV6-1 and TRBJ1-1; D may be TRBD1 (5 bases). From germline, CDR1 is MNHNS and CDR2 SASEGT. Trimming cost V 3 bases and J 0 bases, with 14 bases left between them. The CDR3 has 16 amino acids.

This clone came up once. The V call is TRBV7-2, the J call TRBJ2-1; tentatively, D is TRBD1 (5 bases). In germline, CDR1 is SGHTA, CDR2 FQGNSA. V shed 11 bases and J shed 4 bases, with 18 bases lying between them. The CDR3 has 14 residues. As DNA, the CDR3 is TGTGCCGCTCAGTCAGGGTCATCATACAATGAGCAGTTCTTC. This gives the protein CAAQSGSSYNEQFF.

The J gene is TRBJ1-2, the V gene TRBV2; TRBD1 agrees at 11 bases. The length of the CDR3 is 14 residues. From germline, CDR1 is SNHLY and CDR2 FYNNEI. J was trimmed by 12 bases and V by 6 bases; bases with no gene match: 12. CDR3 region: CASRRTGGGYRDTF. The CDR3 nucleotides read TGTGCCAGCAGACGGACAGGGGGCGGCTATCGCGACACCTTC.

The gene calls are TRBV7-6 and TRBJ2-6, with 9 bases aligning to TRBD2. The J segment lost 2 bases and the V segment lost 1 base, leaving 9 bases of the junction unmatched. This CDR3 is 19 amino acids long. The germline CDR1 and CDR2 sequences are SGHVS and FNYEAQ. The CDR3 protein is CASSLVGGGALAGANVLTF. CDR3 bases: TGTGCCAGCAGCTTAGTTGGCGGGGGGGCATTGGCTGGGGCCAACGTCCTGACTTTC.

J is TRBJ2-7 and V is TRBV5-4, with 8 bases that match TRBD1. The CDR3 extends over 14 amino acids. In germline, CDR1 is SGHNT, CDR2 YYREEE (reference sequence). J lost 3 bases, V lost 2 bases, and 4 bases had no gene match. CDR3 in DNA: TGTGCCAGCAGCTTCGACAGGGGAGACTACGAGCAGTACTTC. Its translation is CASSFDRGDYEQYF.

V gene TRBV5-1 combines with J gene TRBJ2-3; tentatively, D is TRBD2 (6 bases). V lost 0 bases to trimming and J lost 0 bases, with 8 bases between them. Per the germline V gene, CDR1 is SGHRS and CDR2 is YFSETQ. The CDR3 extends over 15 amino acids. CDR3 in amino acids: CASSLVAASTDTQYF. The CDR3 nucleotides read TGCGCCAGCAGCTTGGTAGCGGCTAGCACAGATACGCAGTATTTT.

This clone was seen a few times. The CDR3 reads CASSQETGSNQPQHF. The CDR3 coding sequence is TGCGCCAGCAGCCAAGAGACAGGGAGCAATCAGCCCCAGCATTTT. This chain links TRBV4-1 with TRBJ1-5, with TRBD1 matching 7 bases. CDR1 is MGHRA and CDR2 is YSYEKL in the germline V gene. The CDR3 contains 15 residues. After removal of 0 bases from V and 1 base from J, the junction contained 0 bases not matched to a gene.

The CDR3 DNA reads TGTGCCAGCAGCTCATTTCTACTGGATGGCTACACCTTC. Its translation: CASSSFLLDGYTF. The genes are TRBV7-6 and TRBJ1-2, with D unresolved. Germline V lookup: CDR1 SGHVS, CDR2 FNYEAQ. V shed 4 bases and J shed 6 bases, with 12 bases lying between them. The CDR3 length is 13 residues.

The chain links TRBV7-8 to TRBJ2-3, with TRBD2 matching 7 bases. The CDR3 spans 15 residues. V lost 2 bases, J lost 1 base, and 3 bases stayed unmatched. CDR1 and CDR2 from the germline V gene are SGHVS and FQNEAQ. This CDR3 reads CASSLRSGGTDTQYF. The CDR3 bases are TGTGCCAGCAGCTTACGCAGCGGGGGCACAGATACGCAGTATTTT.

V and J are TRBV13 and TRBJ1-1; tentative D call: TRBD1 (6 bases). The CDR3 totals 14 residues. V lost 1 base and J lost 4, with 10 bases in between. Germline CDR1 and CDR2: PRHDT and FYEKMQ (reference sequence). The CDR3 nucleotides are TGTGCCAGCAGCTTAGCCAGGGGAGTCACTGAAGCTTTCTTT. Its translation: CASSLARGVTEAFF.

This clone turned up a few times. V usage is TRBV5-1 and J usage is TRBJ2-3; TRBD2 aligns across 7 bases. The CDR3 covers 13 residues. Germline values: CDR1 SGHRS, CDR2 YFSETQ. Trimming at V came to 7 bases and at J to 3 bases, leaving 5 bases not matched to a gene. DNA for the CDR3: TGCGCCAGCTCCGGCGGGGGTACAGATACGCAGTATTTT. Its translation: CASSGGGTDTQYF. The whole variable domain, filled in from reference TRBV5-1 and TRBJ2-3, reads KAGVTQTPRYLIKTRGQQVTLSCSPISGHRSVSWYQQTPGQGLQFLFEYFSETQRNKGNFPGRFSGRQFSNSRSEMNVSTLELGDSALYLCASSGGGTDTQYFGPGTRLTVL.

The chain uses TRBV30 and TRBJ2-5, with no clear D. The CDR3 totals 13 residues. The V end lost 0 bases, the J end lost 5 bases, and 10 bases lay between the germline ends. Germline CDR1 GTSNPN, CDR2 SVGIG (reference sequence). CDR3: CAWSVQEWETQYF. The CDR3, as DNA: TGTGCCTGGAGTGTGCAGGAGTGGGAGACCCAGTACTTC.

The genes are TRBV27 and TRBJ2-3; D is uncertain. The CDR3 spans 14 residues. V gave up 3 bases and J gave up 2 bases, with 9 bases separating them. CDR1 and CDR2 (germline): MNHEY, SMNVEV (reference sequence). The CDR3 here is CASSFPHSTDTQYF. The CDR3 DNA is TGTGCCAGCAGTTTTCCCCACTCCACAGATACGCAGTATTTT.

The chain combines TRBV6-1 with TRBJ1-5; TRBD1 is a possible D gene (5 bases). The CDR3 is 15 amino acids. Trimming removed 2 bases at V and 10 bases at J, with 18 bases between. Per the germline V gene, CDR1 is MNHNS and CDR2 is SASEGT. The CDR3 coding sequence is TGTGCCAGCAGTGAAATGACAGAGGGGTTTTATCCCCAGCATTTT. As protein: CASSEMTEGFYPQHF.

V and J are TRBV21-1 and TRBJ1-4. TRBV21-1 is shown as a pseudogene. CDR3 length equals 22 residues. The CDR3 is CASSHKTGTRQGGAGGGEKLFF. For the CDR3, the DNA is TGTGCCAGCAGCCATAAGACAGGCACCAGACAGGGAGGGGCAGGAGGAGGCGAAAAACTGTTTTTT.

CDR3 in DNA: TGCGCCAGCAGCCAAGGCGGGAGCTCCTATAATTCACCCCTCCACTTT. Amino acid sequence: CASSQGGSSYNSPLHF. J is TRBJ1-6 and V is TRBV4-1, with no clear D. This CDR3 region has 16 residues. From germline, CDR1 is MGHRA and CDR2 YSYEKL. Trimming cost V 1 base and J 0 bases, with 7 bases left between them.

This chain uses TRBV27 with TRBJ2-1; D possibly corresponds to TRBD1 (6 bases). CDR1 and CDR2 from the germline V gene are MNHEY and SMNVEV (reference sequence). Trimming pared 5 bases from V and 4 bases from J, leaving 15 bases between. CDR3 size: 15 residues. The CDR3 nucleotides are TGTGCCAGCAGTGTGGCAGGGGTGGCATACAATGAGCAGTTCTTC. Its translation is CASSVAGVAYNEQFF.

This sequence joins TRBV4-1 and TRBJ1-1; D is possibly TRBD1 (5 bases). Trimming left V 3 bases short and J 4 bases short, with 15 bases between. Germline-derived CDR1 and CDR2 are MGHRA and YSYEKL. The CDR3 has 15 amino acids. The CDR3 DNA reads as TGCGCCAGCAGCCATCCAATAGGGGTCCCCACTGAAGCTTTCTTT. As protein: CASSHPIGVPTEAFF.

V is TRBV5-1 and J is TRBJ2-7; 7 bases match TRBD2. The CDR3 extends over 18 amino acids. The V and J ends lost 0 bases and 0 bases, in that order; junction bases with no gene match: 12. From germline, CDR1 is SGHRS and CDR2 YFSETQ. In DNA, the CDR3 is TGCGCCAGCAGCTTGGACTCTAGTGGCGGGGACTACTCCTACGAGCAGTACTTC. Translation: CASSLDSSGGDYSYEQYF.

This clone was detected a few times. The chain employs TRBV5-1 and TRBJ1-3, with D maybe TRBD1 (5 bases). Trimming shortened V by 4 bases and J by 0 bases, and 8 bases separated the two germline ends. The V gene's germline CDR1 is SGHRS and CDR2 YFSETQ. The CDR3 consists of 14 residues. CDR3 DNA sequence: TGCGCCAGCAGCCACGGGGGCTCTGGAAACACCATATATTTT. As protein: CASSHGGSGNTIYF.

The sample holds a few counts of this clone. The chain uses TRBV5-8 and TRBJ1-5; D is perhaps TRBD1 (5 bases). CDR1 is SGHTS, CDR2 YDEGEE, per germline. The CDR3 has 16 residues. Deletions cut 1 base from V and 4 bases from J, with 15 bases between. CDR3 bases: TGTGCCAGCAGCTTGAGGTCCCGGGGCGTGAATCAGCCCCAGCATTTT. Protein: CASSLRSRGVNQPQHF.

Here the CDR3 DNA reads TGTGCCAGCAGTTTATATCCGGGACAGATCTATGAGCAGTTCTTC. As protein: CASSLYPGQIYEQFF. This chain joins TRBV27 and TRBJ2-1; 7 nucleotides match TRBD1. The CDR3 consists of 15 residues. Germline CDR1 is MNHEY and CDR2 is SMNVEV (reference sequence). V trimming: 1 base; J trimming: 8 bases; junction bases outside the gene matches: 8.

In nucleotides, the CDR3 is TGTGCCTGGTGTAAGATGACCAAACTCGTGAACACTGAAGCTTTCTTT. Translating gives CAWCKMTKLVNTEAFF. This sequence joins TRBV30 and TRBJ1-1; no clear D. Trimming left V 5 bases short and J 0 bases short, with 19 bases between. From germline, CDR1 is GTSNPN and CDR2 SVGIG (reference sequence). The CDR3 spans 16 residues.

The rearrangement uses TRBV5-8 and TRBJ2-3; maybe TRBD1 (6 bases). Germline CDR1 is SGHTS and CDR2 is YDEGEE. The V and J ends lost 7 bases and 0 bases respectively, with 21 bases between them. The CDR3 covers 17 residues. CDR3 DNA: TGTGCCAGCCCTGTCGGCATGGGACATACTAGCACAGATACGCAGTATTTT. Amino acid sequence: CASPVGMGHTSTDTQYF.

The chain has TRBV7-2 and TRBJ2-7; no firm D call. The CDR3 is 16 residues long. V dropped 5 bases and J dropped 4 bases, with 21 bases sitting between them. CDR1 and CDR2 from the germline V gene are SGHTA and FQGNSA. In DNA, the CDR3 is TGTGCCAGCAGCCGAAGATCAGCGTACCCAACTTACGAGCAGTACTTC. Its protein product is CASSRRSAYPTYEQYF.

This clone was observed a handful of times. For the CDR3, the DNA is TGTGCCAGCAGCTTAGCGGCGGGAGCCGGCAATGAGCAGTTCTTC. This sequence encodes CASSLAAGAGNEQFF. The chain recombines TRBV7-8 with TRBJ2-1; 7 positions agree with TRBD2. CDR1 and CDR2 (germline): SGHVS, FQNEAQ. V was pared by 0 bases and J by 6 bases, with 5 bases of the junction left unmatched. The CDR3 runs 15 residues.